The 26 T cell receptor beta chains below were found in one sample sequenced in a study of early T cells in non-severe SARS-CoV-2 infection. Each CDR3 protein gets one entry after TCRdb re-called the 5' RACE reads with MiXCR. Here the sample spans approximately 70,000 distinct CDR3 sequences, about a tenth being singletons. The material was whole blood, obtained at baseline. The receptors were gathered from an adult who was a healthcare worker with PCR-confirmed SARS-CoV-2 infection or an uninfected control (not recorded which).

This clonotype was recorded many times. The V gene is TRBV7-3, the J gene TRBJ2-7; 9 bases are a match to TRBD1. From germline, CDR1 is SGHTA and CDR2 FQGTGA. The V gene end was trimmed by 5 bases and the J gene end by 4 bases; junction bases not matched to a gene: 12. This CDR3 is built from 16 residues. The CDR3 here is CASSTTGTGTIYEQYF. The CDR3 DNA follows: TGTGCCAGCAGCACAACCGGGACAGGGACCATATACGAGCAGTACTTC. Complete variable domain (other parts from reference TRBV7-3 and TRBJ2-7): GAGVSQTPSNKVTEKGKYVELRCDPISGHTALYWYRQSLGQGPEFLIYFQGTGAADDSGLPNDRFFAVRPEGSVSTLKIQRTERGDSAVYLCASSTTGTGTIYEQYFGPGTRLTVT.

Details on this clonotype: Just one base apart from a much larger clone, this may be a read error. V is TRBV25-1 and J is TRBJ1-5; D remains unclear. CDR3 length equals 13 residues. Germline CDR1 and CDR2: MGHDK and SYGVNS. DNA for the CDR3: TGTGCCAGCAGTGAGATGGGCAATCAGCCCCAGCAATTT. Its translation: CASSEMGNQPQQF. Supplemented by reference TRBV25-1 and TRBJ1-5, the full variable domain reads EADIYQTPRYLVIGTGKKITLECSQTMGHDKMYWYQQDPGMELHLIHYSYGVNSTEKGDLSSESTVSRIRTEHFPLTLESARPSHTSQYLCASSEMGNQPQQFGDGTRLSIL.

The chain joins TRBV6-1 to TRBJ2-3; D not certain. The CDR3 contains 13 residues. V was pared by 4 bases and J by 3 bases, with 8 bases between. Germline CDR1 is MNHNS and CDR2 is SASEGT. CDR3 in DNA: TGTGCCAGCAGTGCAGTTGTAACAGATACGCAGTATTTT. Translating gives CASSAVVTDTQYF.

The rearrangement links TRBV27 to TRBJ1-2, with 7 bases identical to TRBD1. The CDR3 length is 15 residues. CDR1 and CDR2 (germline): MNHEY, SMNVEV (reference sequence). Germline trimming cut 5 bases from V and 3 bases from J; bases unmatched to any gene: 9. CDR3 in amino acids: CASSLSPTGHYGYTF. The CDR3 region has the DNA TGTGCCAGCAGTCTCTCCCCGACAGGGCACTATGGCTACACCTTC.

V and J are TRBV27 and TRBJ1-2; no reliable D call. V shed 3 bases and J shed 4 bases, with 15 bases lying between them. Germline CDR1 and CDR2: MNHEY and SMNVEV (reference sequence). The CDR3 spans 15 residues. The DNA of the CDR3 is TGTGCCAGCAGTTTTTCCGATGGGGTTAGCTATGGCTACACCTTC. It codes for CASSFSDGVSYGYTF.

The gene calls are TRBV6-5 and TRBJ2-7, with 7 positions matching TRBD1. With V trimmed by 3 bases and J by 3 bases, 5 bases remained unmatched. CDR1 is MNHEY, CDR2 SVGAGI, per germline. The CDR3 has 14 amino acids. The chain's CDR3 is CASSYGDSRYEQYF. The CDR3 bases are TGTGCCAGCAGTTATGGGGACAGCCGCTACGAGCAGTACTTC.

This clonotype was seen a handful of times. The rearrangement uses TRBV7-2 and TRBJ2-1; 7 bases are a match to TRBD2. J lost 3 bases, V lost 0 bases, and 2 bases had no gene match. This CDR3 has 15 amino acids. Looked up from germline, CDR1 is SGHTA and CDR2 is FQGNSA. The CDR3 here is CASSLASGDYNEQFF. The DNA for the CDR3 is TGTGCCAGCAGCTTAGCCAGCGGGGACTACAATGAGCAGTTCTTC.

This sequence joins TRBV24-1 and TRBJ2-7; perhaps TRBD1 as D (6 bases). The CDR3 sequence is 12 residues long. CDR1 and CDR2 (germline): KGHDR, SFDVKD. The V gene lost 4 bases and the J gene lost 8 bases, with 11 bases spanning the gap. The CDR3 bases are TGTGCCACCAGTGACGGCACAGGGAAGCAGTACTTC. The encoded protein is CATSDGTGKQYF.

This chain links TRBV29-1 with TRBJ2-4, with D hard to call. With 3 bases removed from V and 4 bases from J, the gap between germline ends came to 4 bases. This CDR3 contains 11 residues. CDR1 and CDR2 from the germline V gene are SQVTM and ANQGSEA. The CDR3, as DNA: TGCAGCGTTGACCAGAAAAACATTCAGTACTTC. Its protein is CSVDQKNIQYF.

About this clonotype itself: At one end the junction does not follow the germline gene, possibly because of a read error. The V and J genes are TRBV14 and TRBJ2-3; 12 positions match TRBD2. The CDR3 is 18 residues long. Per the germline V gene, CDR1 is SGHDN and CDR2 is FVKESK. CDR3 in DNA: TGTGCCAGCAGCGAAGATCTCCCGACTAGCGGGGGTACAGATACGCAGTATTTT. Translation: CASSEDLPTSGGTDTQYF.

This clonotype showed up many times. The chain couples TRBV5-6 to TRBJ1-1; no reliable D call. Germline CDR1 SGHDT, CDR2 YYEEEE. This CDR3 spans 14 amino acids. Trimming removed 1 base at V and 7 bases at J, with 14 bases between. The CDR3 sequence is CASSLSLGLGEAFF. In DNA, the CDR3 is TGTGCCAGCAGCTTGTCTCTCGGTCTGGGTGAAGCTTTCTTT.

V is TRBV20-1 and J is TRBJ2-6; D is unresolved. Looked up from germline, CDR1 is DFQATT and CDR2 is SNEGSKA (reference sequence). Trimming pared 3 bases from V and 0 bases from J, leaving 3 bases between. The CDR3 spans 13 residues. This chain's CDR3 is CSARGSGANVLTF. CDR3 nucleotides: TGCAGTGCTAGGGGCTCTGGGGCCAACGTCCTGACTTTC.

This clonotype appeared many times. The CDR3 DNA reads as TGCAGTGCTACGGGCAGGGCGCCCCCTCGGAGCACCGGGGAGCTGTTTTTT. As protein: CSATGRAPPRSTGELFF. The rearrangement uses TRBV20-1 and TRBJ2-2; maybe TRBD1 (5 bases). In germline, CDR1 is DFQATT, CDR2 SNEGSKA (reference sequence). Trimming removed 4 bases from V and 4 bases from J, with 22 bases in between. The CDR3 sequence is 17 residues long.

The sample holds a few counts of this clonotype. The genes are TRBV25-1 and TRBJ1-1; 8 bases are a match to TRBD1. The CDR3 sequence is 15 residues long. Germline V lookup: CDR1 MGHDK, CDR2 SYGVNS. V lost 2 bases and J lost 2; bases outside the gene matches: 4. CDR3 amino acids: CASSERGTGNTEAFF. CDR3 DNA sequence: TGTGCCAGCAGTGAAAGGGGGACAGGAAACACTGAAGCTTTCTTT.

This clonotype showed up just a few times. The rearrangement uses TRBV6-5 and TRBJ2-1, with 8 bases matching TRBD2. The CDR3 runs 15 residues. Germline lookup yields CDR1 MNHEY and CDR2 SVGAGI. Trimming at V came to 2 bases and at J to 8 bases, leaving 8 bases not matched to a gene. The CDR3 DNA sequence: TGTGCCAGCAGTTACGCGGGGGGCCCCGGTGATGAGCAGTTCTTC. This sequence encodes CASSYAGGPGDEQFF.

This clonotype has at least ten counts. The rearrangement links TRBV29-1 to TRBJ1-1; 7 bases fit TRBD1. The CDR3 sequence is 14 residues long. V shed 7 bases, J shed 7 bases, and the junction held 15 bases outside the gene matches. Germline CDR1 is SQVTM and CDR2 is ANQGSEA. In DNA form, the CDR3 reads TGCAGCGCCGAAATGGGTCCAGGGGGAATTGAAGCTTTCTTT. The encoded protein is CSAEMGPGGIEAFF.

This clonotype was seen a handful of times. This chain links TRBV30 with TRBJ2-6, with unresolved D. Per germline, CDR1 GTSNPN and CDR2 SVGIG (reference sequence). The V gene lost 8 bases and the J gene lost 5 bases, with 10 bases spanning the gap. The CDR3 sequence is 12 residues long. CDR3 nucleotide sequence: TGTGCCGCCGTGTCCAGGGCCAACGTCCTGACTTTC. Its translation: CAAVSRANVLTF.

This clonotype has at least ten counts. The V call is TRBV4-1, the J call TRBJ2-7; D not resolved. Germline values: CDR1 MGHRA, CDR2 YSYEKL. V was pared by 5 bases and J by 1 base, with 9 bases between. This CDR3 is 13 amino acids long. The CDR3 loop is CASSWGLSYEQYF. Here the CDR3 DNA reads TGCGCCAGCAGCTGGGGTCTTTCCTACGAGCAGTACTTC.

This sequence joins TRBV6-2 or TRBV6-3 and TRBJ1-1, with 8 bases lining up with TRBD1. The junction had 6 bases not matched to a gene; V was cut back by 2 bases and J by 1 base. Germline V gene data show CDR1 as MNHEY and CDR2 as SVGEGT. The CDR3 consists of 16 residues. The CDR3 DNA reads TGTGCCAGCAGTTACAAAATGGGACAGGAGAACACTGAAGCTTTCTTT. Its translation: CASSYKMGQENTEAFF.

In its sample, this clonotype was seen a few times. The chain recombines TRBV15 with TRBJ1-5; D is uncertain. Germline V gene data show CDR1 as LNHNV and CDR2 as YYDKDF (reference sequence). Deletions cut 0 bases from V and 0 bases from J, with 6 bases between. The CDR3 totals 15 residues. As DNA, the CDR3 is TGTGCCACCAGCAGAGAGGGGAATAGCAATCAGCCCCAGCATTTT. The encoded protein is CATSREGNSNQPQHF.

The chain couples TRBV5-4 to TRBJ2-7; TRBD2 aligns across 12 bases. Germline CDR1 is SGHNT and CDR2 is YYREEE (reference sequence). J gave up 5 bases and V 4 bases, and 13 bases lay outside the gene matches. The CDR3 runs 17 residues. The CDR3 nucleotides are TGTGCCAGCAGCCCCAGGGGACTAGCGGGTGCTGGAGACGAGCAGTACTTC. Translation: CASSPRGLAGAGDEQYF.

This clonotype was seen at least ten times. The genes are TRBV10-3 and TRBJ2-3; tentative D call: TRBD2 (5 bases). This CDR3 region has 14 residues. Trimming left V 6 bases short and J 0 bases short, with 10 bases between. The V gene's germline CDR1 is ENHRY and CDR2 SYGVKD. CDR3 region: CAISPTGSTDTQYF. CDR3 in DNA: TGTGCCATCAGCCCGACGGGAAGCACAGATACGCAGTATTTT.

The chain employs TRBV7-2 and TRBJ1-1; no clear D gene. The CDR3 is 14 residues long. CDR1 SGHTA and CDR2 FQGNSA come from the germline V gene. Trimming removed 3 bases from V and 4 bases from J, with 12 bases in between. CDR3 DNA sequence: TGTGCCAGCAGCTTCAACTTTCGGGGCACTGAAGCTTTCTTT. Amino acid sequence: CASSFNFRGTEAFF.

This clonotype appeared many times. The V gene is TRBV24-1, the J gene TRBJ2-3, with a tentative D call TRBD2 (5 bases). This CDR3 comprises 14 residues. The germline V gene encodes CDR1 KGHDR and CDR2 SFDVKD. Between the trimmed V and J ends, which lost 3 bases and 4 bases, there was a span of 10 bases. This CDR3 reads CATSDRGPPDTQYF. The CDR3 nucleotides read TGTGCCACCAGTGATCGCGGGCCCCCAGATACGCAGTATTTT.

This clonotype was observed at least ten times. The chain combines TRBV12-3 or TRBV12-4 with TRBJ1-3; D unclear. Deletions cut 2 bases from V and 0 bases from J, with 8 bases between. CDR3 length: 15 amino acids. The chain's CDR3 is CASSLTALSGNTIYF. For the CDR3, the DNA is TGTGCCAGCAGTTTAACCGCTCTCTCTGGAAACACCATATATTTT.

V usage is TRBV12-3 or TRBV12-4 and J usage is TRBJ1-3; D is undetermined. The CDR3 length is 13 residues. The V end lost 5 bases, the J end lost 2 bases, and 7 bases lay between the germline ends. The CDR3 region is CASSGRTGNTIYF. For the CDR3, the DNA is TGTGCCAGCAGTGGGCGAACTGGAAACACCATATATTTT.